The T cell receptor (beta chain) described here comes from a study of cytomegalovirus exposure and HLA in healthy donors. General study points: In vitro data verified a few CMV-associated chains as specific for CMV antigens.

The length of the CDR3 is 14 residues. V was clipped by 5 bases and J by 3 bases; unmatched bases: 4. Germline V gene data show CDR1 as MNHNS and CDR2 as SASEGT. Repertoires were generated with immunoSEQ multiplex PCR, while TCRdb's copy carries only in-frame clones and drops some. The table includes a few hundred thousand clones, approximately 88% detected once. This clone was detected once. As yet, its antigen is unknown. This receptor was obtained from a woman in her twenties or thirties in good health and CMV-seropositive. The specimen was PBMCs. This chain connects TRBV6-1 to TRBJ2-7; 10 nucleotides match TRBD1. Written as DNA, the CDR3 is TGTGCCAGCAGTCCCCGGGACAGGGGCTACGAGCAGTACTTC. Translation gives CASSPRDRGYEQYF.